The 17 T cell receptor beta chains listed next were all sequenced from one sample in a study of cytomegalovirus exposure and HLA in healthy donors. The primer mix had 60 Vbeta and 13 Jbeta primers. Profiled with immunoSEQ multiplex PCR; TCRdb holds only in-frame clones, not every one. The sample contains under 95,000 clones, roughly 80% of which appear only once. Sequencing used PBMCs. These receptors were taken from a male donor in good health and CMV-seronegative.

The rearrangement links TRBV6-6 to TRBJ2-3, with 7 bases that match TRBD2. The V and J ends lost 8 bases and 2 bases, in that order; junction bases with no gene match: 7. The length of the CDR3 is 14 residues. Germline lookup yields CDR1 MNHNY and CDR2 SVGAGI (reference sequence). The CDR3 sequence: CASALGGTTDTQYF. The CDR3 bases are TGTGCCAGCGCTTTGGGGGGGACCACAGATACGCAGTATTTT.

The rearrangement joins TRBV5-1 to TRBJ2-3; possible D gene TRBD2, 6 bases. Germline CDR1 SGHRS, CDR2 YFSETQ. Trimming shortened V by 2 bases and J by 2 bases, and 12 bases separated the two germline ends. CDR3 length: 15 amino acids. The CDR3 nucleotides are TGCGCCAGCAGCTTTGGCCGGGGGAACACAGATACGCAGTATTTT. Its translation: CASSFGRGNTDTQYF.

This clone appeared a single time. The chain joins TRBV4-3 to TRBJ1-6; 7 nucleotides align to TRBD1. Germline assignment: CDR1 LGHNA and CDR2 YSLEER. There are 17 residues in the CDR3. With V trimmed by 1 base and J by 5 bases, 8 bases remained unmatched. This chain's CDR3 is CASSQALRTGDNSPLHF. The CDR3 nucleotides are TGCGCCAGCAGCCAAGCGCTACGGACAGGAGATAATTCACCCCTCCACTTT.

This chain's CDR3 is CAWSAYFGSGNNYGYTF. In nucleotides, the CDR3 is TGTGCCTGGAGTGCCTATTTTGGCAGCGGAAATAACTATGGCTACACCTTC. This chain connects TRBV30 to TRBJ1-2, with unresolved D. With 1 base removed from V and 1 base from J, the gap between germline ends came to 19 bases. This CDR3 has 17 amino acids. Germline lookup yields CDR1 GTSNPN and CDR2 SVGIG (reference sequence).

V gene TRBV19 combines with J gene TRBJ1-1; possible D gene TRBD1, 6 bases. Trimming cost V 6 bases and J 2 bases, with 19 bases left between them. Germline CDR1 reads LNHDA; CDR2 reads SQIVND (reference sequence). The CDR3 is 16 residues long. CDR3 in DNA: TGTGCCAGTAGCTCCCTTTGGGGGCAGGACAACACTGAAGCTTTCTTT. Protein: CASSSLWGQDNTEAFF.

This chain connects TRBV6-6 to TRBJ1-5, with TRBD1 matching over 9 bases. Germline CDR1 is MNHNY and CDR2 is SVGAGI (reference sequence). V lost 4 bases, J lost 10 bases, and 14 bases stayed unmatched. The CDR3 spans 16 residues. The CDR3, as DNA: TGTGCCAGCAGTTCCGGGACAGGGAAGGGGCTTGGACCCCAGCATTTT. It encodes CASSSGTGKGLGPQHF.

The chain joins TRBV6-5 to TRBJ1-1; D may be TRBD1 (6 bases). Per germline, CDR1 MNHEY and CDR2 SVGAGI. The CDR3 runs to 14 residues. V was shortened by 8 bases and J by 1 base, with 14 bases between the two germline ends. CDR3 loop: CASGRQATNTEAFF. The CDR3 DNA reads TGTGCCAGCGGACGACAGGCGACGAACACTGAAGCTTTCTTT.

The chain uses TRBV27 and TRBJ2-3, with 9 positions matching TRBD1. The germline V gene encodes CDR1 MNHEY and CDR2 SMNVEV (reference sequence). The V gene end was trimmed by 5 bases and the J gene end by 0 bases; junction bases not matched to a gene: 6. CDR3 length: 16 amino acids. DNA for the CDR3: TGTGCCAGCAGTCCGGGACAGGGCATTAGCACAGATACGCAGTATTTT. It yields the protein CASSPGQGISTDTQYF.

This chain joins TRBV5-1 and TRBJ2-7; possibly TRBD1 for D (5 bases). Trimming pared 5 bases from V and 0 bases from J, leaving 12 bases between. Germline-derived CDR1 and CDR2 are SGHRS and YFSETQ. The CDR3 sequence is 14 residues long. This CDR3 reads CASSGRGDSYEQYF. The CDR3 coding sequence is TGCGCCAGCAGTGGTAGGGGCGACTCCTACGAGCAGTACTTC.

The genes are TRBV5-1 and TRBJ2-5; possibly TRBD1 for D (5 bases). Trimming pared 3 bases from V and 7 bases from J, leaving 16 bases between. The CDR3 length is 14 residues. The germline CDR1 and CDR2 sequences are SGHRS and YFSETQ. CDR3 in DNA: TGCGCCAGCAGCTGGACAAACCCCCAGGGGACCCAGTACTTC. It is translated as CASSWTNPQGTQYF.

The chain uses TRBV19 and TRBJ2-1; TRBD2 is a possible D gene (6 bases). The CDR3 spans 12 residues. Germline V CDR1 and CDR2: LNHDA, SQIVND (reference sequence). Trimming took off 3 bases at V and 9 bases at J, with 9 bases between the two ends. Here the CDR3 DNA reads TGTGCCAGTAGTATTGTGCGGGGTGAGCAGTTCTTC. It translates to CASSIVRGEQFF.

This CDR3 reads CASSSTRTADTQYF. The CDR3 coding sequence is TGTGCCAGCAGCTCCACTCGGACAGCAGATACGCAGTATTTT. The chain uses TRBV6-5 and TRBJ2-3, with a possible D match to TRBD1 (6 bases). Germline CDR1 reads MNHEY; CDR2 reads SVGAGI. The CDR3 runs 14 residues. The ends were cut back, 6 bases at V and 4 bases at J, with 14 bases in the middle.

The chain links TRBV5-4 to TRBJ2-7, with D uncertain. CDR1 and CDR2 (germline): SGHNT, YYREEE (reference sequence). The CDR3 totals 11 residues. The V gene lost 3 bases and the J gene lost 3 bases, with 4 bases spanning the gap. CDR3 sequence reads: CASSSDYEQYF. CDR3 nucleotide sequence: TGTGCCAGCAGCTCAGACTACGAGCAGTACTTC. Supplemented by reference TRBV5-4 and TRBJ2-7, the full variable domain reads ETGVTQSPTHLIKTRGQQVTLRCSSQSGHNTVSWYQQALGQGPQFIFQYYREEENGRGNFPPRFSGLQFPNYSSELNVNALELDDSALYLCASSSDYEQYFGPGTRLTVT.

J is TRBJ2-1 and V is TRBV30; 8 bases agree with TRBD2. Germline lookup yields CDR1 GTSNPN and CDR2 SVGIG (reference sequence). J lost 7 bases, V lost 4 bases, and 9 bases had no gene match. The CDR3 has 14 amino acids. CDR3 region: CAWKSGSKWNEQFF. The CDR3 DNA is TGTGCCTGGAAAAGCGGGAGTAAATGGAATGAGCAGTTCTTC.

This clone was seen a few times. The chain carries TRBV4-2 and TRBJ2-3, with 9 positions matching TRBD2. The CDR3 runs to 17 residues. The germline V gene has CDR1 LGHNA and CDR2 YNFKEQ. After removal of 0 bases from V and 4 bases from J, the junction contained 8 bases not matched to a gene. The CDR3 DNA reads TGTGCCAGCAGCCAAGATGGGTCTAGCGGGGTTGCAGATACGCAGTATTTT. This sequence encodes CASSQDGSSGVADTQYF.

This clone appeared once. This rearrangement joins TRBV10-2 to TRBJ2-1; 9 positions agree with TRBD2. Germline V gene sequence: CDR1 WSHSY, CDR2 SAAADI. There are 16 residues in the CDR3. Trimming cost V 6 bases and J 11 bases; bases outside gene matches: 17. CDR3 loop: CASSEAGLARGLKQFF. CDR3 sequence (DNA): TGCGCCAGCAGCGAAGCTGGACTAGCGAGGGGTTTAAAGCAGTTCTTC.

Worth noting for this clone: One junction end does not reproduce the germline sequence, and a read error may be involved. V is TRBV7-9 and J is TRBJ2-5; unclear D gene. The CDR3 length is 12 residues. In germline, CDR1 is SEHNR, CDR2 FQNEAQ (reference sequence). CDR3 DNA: TGTTCCAGCAGCTGGATCCGCGGCGCCCAGTACTTC. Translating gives CSSSWIRGAQYF.